This T cell receptor (beta chain) was captured by sequencing in a study of CD8 T cells in ankylosing spondylitis. Study-wide results and caveats: Disease-linked clones had a CD8+ phenotype and relatively low frequency in peripheral blood.

A quantitative 5'-RACE method, one with molecular barcodes, was used to make TCR beta libraries. Each CDR3 protein gets one entry after TCRdb re-called the 5' RACE reads with MiXCR. The sample contains over 100,000 distinct CDR3 sequences, approximately 10% of which appear only once. This clonotype was counted between two and nine times. Its antigen remains unknown. The source is a female donor with ankylosing spondylitis or in good health (not recorded which). The sample was blood, either unsorted or a sorted T cell fraction (not recorded which).

The DNA for the CDR3 is TGCGCCAGCACCGGAGCCGGGGAGCAGTACTTC. Protein product: CASTGAGEQYF. The chain employs TRBV10-2 and TRBJ2-7; the D is unclear. The CDR3 sequence is 11 residues long. Per germline, CDR1 WSHSY and CDR2 SAAADI. Trimming removed 7 bases from V and 7 bases from J, with 11 bases in between.